This TCR beta chain originates from a study of T-cell reconstitution after alpha-beta-depleted transplantation in children. V lost 0 bases to trimming and J lost 8 bases; unmatched junction nucleotides: 7. The CDR3 contains 16 residues. Looked up from germline, CDR1 is SGHVS and CDR2 is FQNEAQ. Unique molecular identifiers tagged the TCRbeta library. TCRdb passed the PCR reads through MiXCR, listing each CDR3 protein once. The sample records around 600,000 distinct CDR3 sequences, over 9.5% being singletons. The table lists this clonotype with many counts. The V call is TRBV7-8, the J call TRBJ2-3, with 11 bases aligning to TRBD2. This TCR was recovered from a human donor who donated a stem cell graft to a child with acute myeloid leukemia. The source material was PBMCs from the stem cell graft donor, sampled from the stem cell graft. CDR3 amino acids: CASSLALTSGMGTQYF. The CDR3 coding sequence is TGTGCCAGCAGCTTAGCCCTGACTAGCGGGATGGGTACGCAGTATTTT.